These T cell receptor beta chains were read from a single sample in a study of blood T cell repertoires in COVID-19. Sequencing used immunoSEQ multiplex PCR; TCRdb keeps in-frame clones, though not all of them. The sample yields over 120,000 clones, 80% to 90% seen once. The sequencing input was peripheral blood. These receptors originate from a woman between 45 and 65 years old with acute or convalescent COVID-19. Each CDR3 is given with its conserved first and last residue. A D gene is named only where the DNA matches it firmly. Size tells how often a clone was seen (once, few, many) or the class of an expanded clone, and some rows leave it out.

v_call: TRBV14
cdr3_length: 15
clone_size: .
d_call: .
j_call: TRBJ1-4
cdr3_nt: TGTGCCAGCAGCCAAGGTAGGGGTTTTTCTGAAAAACTGTTTTTT
cdr3_aa: CASSQGRGFSEKLFF

v_call: TRBV6-5
cdr3_length: 13
clone_size: .
d_call: TRBD1
j_call: TRBJ1-1
cdr3_nt: TGTGCCAGCAGTTCCCGCAGGGGGCTGGAAGCTTTCTTT
cdr3_aa: CASSSRRGLEAFF

v_call: TRBV19
cdr3_length: 12
clone_size: .
d_call: .
j_call: TRBJ1-2
cdr3_nt: TGTGCCAGTAGTATACCCCCGGAGGGCTACACCTTC
cdr3_aa: CASSIPPEGYTF

v_call: TRBV9
cdr3_length: 16
clone_size: .
d_call: TRBD2
j_call: TRBJ2-7
cdr3_nt: TGTGCCAGCAGCGGAGCTGGGGGGGGAGGCGCGCTCGAGCAGTACTTC
cdr3_aa: CASSGAGGGGALEQYF

v_call: TRBV4-1
cdr3_length: 19
clone_size: .
d_call: .
j_call: TRBJ2-7
cdr3_nt: TGCGCCAGCAGCGTAGAGACATATGATCTAGCTACCCTCCCTTACGAGCAGTACTTC
cdr3_aa: CASSVETYDLATLPYEQYF

v_call: TRBV9
cdr3_length: 15
clone_size: .
d_call: TRBD1
j_call: TRBJ2-2
cdr3_nt: TGTGCCAGCAGCGCCGGGACAGCGCGGGTCGGGGAGCTGTTTTTT
cdr3_aa: CASSAGTARVGELFF

v_call: TRBV6-1
cdr3_length: 16
clone_size: .
d_call: TRBD2
j_call: TRBJ2-7
cdr3_nt: TGTGCCAGCAGAGAAGGGGGAGCGGGAGGGTGGTACGAGCAGTACTTC
cdr3_aa: CASREGGAGGWYEQYF

v_call: TRBV7-3
cdr3_length: 15
clone_size: .
d_call: TRBD1
j_call: TRBJ1-3
cdr3_nt: TGTGCCAGCAGCACTACAGGGGATTCGGGAAACACCATATATTTT
cdr3_aa: CASSTTGDSGNTIYF

v_call: TRBV24-1
cdr3_length: 18
clone_size: .
d_call: TRBD1
j_call: TRBJ1-3
cdr3_nt: TGTGCCACCAGTGATCGGACAGGCGACAAGACCTCTGGAAACACCATATATTTT
cdr3_aa: CATSDRTGDKTSGNTIYF

v_call: TRBV5-4
cdr3_length: 15
clone_size: few
d_call: .
j_call: TRBJ1-6
cdr3_nt: TGTGCCAGCAGCTTGGACGGGGGGCAAGGTTCACCCCTCCACTTT
cdr3_aa: CASSLDGGQGSPLHF

v_call: TRBV5-1
cdr3_length: 15
clone_size: once
d_call: TRBD1
j_call: TRBJ2-5
cdr3_nt: TGCGCCAGCAGCCTGCAGGGGGTCATTCCAGAGACCCAGTACTTC
cdr3_aa: CASSLQGVIPETQYF

v_call: TRBV6-6
cdr3_length: 16
clone_size: .
d_call: TRBD1
j_call: TRBJ1-1
cdr3_nt: TGTGCCAGCAGTTACTCTCAGGGGGCTCGGAACACTGAAGCTTTCTTT
cdr3_aa: CASSYSQGARNTEAFF

v_call: TRBV28
cdr3_length: 16
clone_size: .
d_call: TRBD1
j_call: TRBJ1-4
cdr3_nt: TGTGCCAGCAGCCTCCGACAGGGGACAACTAATGAAAAACTGTTTTTT
cdr3_aa: CASSLRQGTTNEKLFF

v_call: TRBV25-1
cdr3_length: 13
clone_size: .
d_call: TRBD1
j_call: TRBJ2-5
cdr3_nt: TGTGCCAGCAGGCTGGGACAGGGGGCGACCCAGTACTTC
cdr3_aa: CASRLGQGATQYF

v_call: TRBV5-6
cdr3_length: 16
clone_size: .
d_call: TRBD2
j_call: TRBJ2-2
cdr3_nt: TGTGCCAGCAGCTATTCCGGGACTACAAACACCGGGGAGCTGTTTTTT
cdr3_aa: CASSYSGTTNTGELFF

v_call: TRBV10-3
cdr3_length: 17
clone_size: once
d_call: TRBD1
j_call: TRBJ2-1
cdr3_nt: TGTGCCATCAGTGAGTCGGGGACAGGCAAATCTTACAATGAGCAGTTCTTC
cdr3_aa: CAISESGTGKSYNEQFF

v_call: TRBV6-1
cdr3_length: 15
clone_size: .
d_call: TRBD2
j_call: TRBJ2-7
cdr3_nt: TGTGCCAGCAGTGATGCTAGCGGGGGGACCTACGAGCAGTACTTC
cdr3_aa: CASSDASGGTYEQYF

v_call: TRBV18
cdr3_length: 14
clone_size: .
d_call: .
j_call: TRBJ1-3
cdr3_nt: TGTGCCAGCTCACCAATAGATTCTGGAAACACCATATATTTT
cdr3_aa: CASSPIDSGNTIYF

v_call: TRBV29-1
cdr3_length: 12
clone_size: .
d_call: TRBD2
j_call: TRBJ2-1
cdr3_nt: TGCAGCGTTGAAGTAGCGGGAGGGCCCCGGTTCTTC
cdr3_aa: CSVEVAGGPRFF

v_call: TRBV7-3
cdr3_length: 16
clone_size: .
d_call: TRBD2
j_call: TRBJ2-3
cdr3_nt: TGTGCCAGCAGCTTGGGACTAGCGGGGACGAGCGATACGCAGTATTTT
cdr3_aa: CASSLGLAGTSDTQYF

v_call: TRBV18
cdr3_length: 14
clone_size: .
d_call: .
j_call: TRBJ1-1
cdr3_nt: TGTGCCAGCTCACCTTACGCGGGGACCACTGAAGCTTTCTTT
cdr3_aa: CASSPYAGTTEAFF

v_call: TRBV18
cdr3_length: 18
clone_size: few
d_call: TRBD1
j_call: TRBJ2-3
cdr3_nt: TGTGCCAGCTCACTTAAAACAGGGGGCTCTTTACACACAGATACGCAGTATTTT
cdr3_aa: CASSLKTGGSLHTDTQYF

v_call: TRBV6-1
cdr3_length: 13
clone_size: .
d_call: .
j_call: TRBJ1-2
cdr3_nt: TGTGCCAGCAGTGAAGCCGGGGTCTATGGCTACACCTTC
cdr3_aa: CASSEAGVYGYTF

v_call: TRBV19
cdr3_length: 16
clone_size: .
d_call: TRBD1
j_call: TRBJ1-5
cdr3_nt: TGTGCCAGTAGTCCAGAGGGACAGGGAGACCATCAGCCCCAGCATTTT
cdr3_aa: CASSPEGQGDHQPQHF

v_call: TRBV19
cdr3_length: 13
clone_size: .
d_call: .
j_call: TRBJ1-3
cdr3_nt: TGTGCCAGTAGTATAAGGGGTCGGGACACCATATATTTT
cdr3_aa: CASSIRGRDTIYF

v_call: TRBV6-5
cdr3_length: 13
clone_size: .
d_call: TRBD1
j_call: TRBJ1-2
cdr3_nt: TGTGCCAGCAGGGGGACAGGCCTCTATGGCTACACCTTC
cdr3_aa: CASRGTGLYGYTF

v_call: TRBV28
cdr3_length: 15
clone_size: .
d_call: .
j_call: TRBJ2-3
cdr3_nt: TGTGCCAGCAGTTCTCCTACGGGTAACACAGATACGCAGTATTTT
cdr3_aa: CASSSPTGNTDTQYF

v_call: TRBV20-1
cdr3_length: 13
clone_size: once
d_call: TRBD1
j_call: TRBJ1-3
cdr3_nt: TGCAGTGCTAGTCAGGGGGCTGGAAACACCATATATTTT
cdr3_aa: CSASQGAGNTIYF

v_call: TRBV9
cdr3_length: 13
clone_size: .
d_call: .
j_call: TRBJ1-2
cdr3_nt: TGTGCCAGCAGCGGGGAGTTATTCTATGGCTACACCTTC
cdr3_aa: CASSGELFYGYTF

v_call: TRBV10-1
cdr3_length: 13
clone_size: .
d_call: .
j_call: TRBJ1-1
cdr3_nt: TGCGCCAGCAGTAGGACTGTTGACACTGAAGCTTTCTTT
cdr3_aa: CASSRTVDTEAFF

v_call: TRBV2
cdr3_length: 18
clone_size: .
d_call: .
j_call: TRBJ2-6
cdr3_nt: TGTGCCAGCAGCCCAACGGAGGCGCGTCGCTCTGGGGCCAACGTCCTGACTTTC
cdr3_aa: CASSPTEARRSGANVLTF

v_call: TRBV2
cdr3_length: 14
clone_size: few
d_call: TRBD2
j_call: TRBJ2-1
cdr3_nt: TGTGCCAGCATTTCGGGACTAGCCTACAATGAGCAGTTCTTC
cdr3_aa: CASISGLAYNEQFF

v_call: TRBV9
cdr3_length: 15
clone_size: .
d_call: TRBD2
j_call: TRBJ2-2
cdr3_nt: TGTGCCAGCAGCTTCCGACTAGCGGGGACCGGGGAGCTGTTTTTT
cdr3_aa: CASSFRLAGTGELFF

v_call: TRBV29-1
cdr3_length: 12
clone_size: .
d_call: TRBD2
j_call: TRBJ2-7
cdr3_nt: TGCAGCGTTGAAGACACTAGCGCCGAGCAGTACTTC
cdr3_aa: CSVEDTSAEQYF

v_call: TRBV4-2
cdr3_length: 19
clone_size: .
d_call: TRBD2
j_call: TRBJ2-1
cdr3_nt: TGTGCCAGCAGCCAAGATCGAGGTAGCGGGAGGGCCACCTACAATGAGCAGTTCTTC
cdr3_aa: CASSQDRGSGRATYNEQFF

v_call: TRBV28
cdr3_length: 20
clone_size: .
d_call: TRBD1
j_call: TRBJ1-6
cdr3_nt: TGTGCCAGCAGTCTCAAATCCGGGACAGGGGGGCTCTCCTATAATTCACCCCTCCACTTT
cdr3_aa: CASSLKSGTGGLSYNSPLHF

v_call: TRBV15
cdr3_length: 14
clone_size: many
d_call: .
j_call: TRBJ1-5
cdr3_nt: TGTGCCATTTCGGTGGGCATTACCAATCAGCCCCAGCATTTT
cdr3_aa: CAISVGITNQPQHF

v_call: TRBV3-1/TRBV3-2
cdr3_length: 14
clone_size: .
d_call: TRBD1
j_call: TRBJ2-1
cdr3_nt: TGTGCCAGCACCCAGGGGGCGCGGGACAATGAGCAGTTCTTC
cdr3_aa: CASTQGARDNEQFF

v_call: TRBV5-1
cdr3_length: 15
clone_size: .
d_call: TRBD1
j_call: TRBJ2-3
cdr3_nt: TGCGCCAGCAGCTTTAGAGGGGGCGGCACAGATACGCAGTATTTT
cdr3_aa: CASSFRGGGTDTQYF

v_call: TRBV7-9
cdr3_length: 14
clone_size: .
d_call: .
j_call: TRBJ1-1
cdr3_nt: TGTGCCAGCAGCTTTCTAGACAGTCCGCTTGGAGCTTTCTTT
cdr3_aa: CASSFLDSPLGAFF

v_call: TRBV24-1
cdr3_length: 16
clone_size: .
d_call: TRBD2
j_call: TRBJ2-3
cdr3_nt: TGTGCCACCAGTGATTTGTCTAGCGGGAGTATATATACGCAGTATTTT
cdr3_aa: CATSDLSSGSIYTQYF

v_call: TRBV6-5
cdr3_length: 15
clone_size: .
d_call: .
j_call: TRBJ1-4
cdr3_nt: TGTGCCAGCAGTCCCACCTGGGGCACTAATGAAAAACTGTTTTTT
cdr3_aa: CASSPTWGTNEKLFF

v_call: TRBV2
cdr3_length: 15
clone_size: .
d_call: .
j_call: TRBJ1-5
cdr3_nt: TGTGCCAGCAGTCAACCTACAGGGACCTATCAGCCCCAGCATTTT
cdr3_aa: CASSQPTGTYQPQHF

v_call: TRBV5-1
cdr3_length: 15
clone_size: .
d_call: TRBD2
j_call: TRBJ2-3
cdr3_nt: TGCGCCAGCAGCCCGGGACTAGCGGGGGTTGATACGCAGTATTTT
cdr3_aa: CASSPGLAGVDTQYF

v_call: TRBV15
cdr3_length: 16
clone_size: .
d_call: TRBD1
j_call: TRBJ1-5
cdr3_nt: TGTGCCACCAGCAGAGTAGGGACAGGGAGGATTCAGCCCCAGCATTTT
cdr3_aa: CATSRVGTGRIQPQHF

v_call: TRBV6-1
cdr3_length: 16
clone_size: few
d_call: TRBD2
j_call: TRBJ2-3
cdr3_nt: TGTGCCAGCAGTGATCTAGCGGGAGGGACCACAGATACGCAGTATTTT
cdr3_aa: CASSDLAGGTTDTQYF

v_call: TRBV27
cdr3_length: 14
clone_size: .
d_call: .
j_call: TRBJ1-1
cdr3_nt: TGTGCCAGCAGTTTTGGGCAGATGAACACTGAAGCTTTCTTT
cdr3_aa: CASSFGQMNTEAFF

v_call: TRBV5-4
cdr3_length: 16
clone_size: few
d_call: .
j_call: TRBJ2-3
cdr3_nt: TGTGCCAGCAGCTTGTTCAGGGGCTTTAGCACAGATACGCAGTATTTT
cdr3_aa: CASSLFRGFSTDTQYF

v_call: TRBV10-3
cdr3_length: 14
clone_size: .
d_call: .
j_call: TRBJ2-3
cdr3_nt: TGTGCCATCAGCCGGGACACTTCCACAGATACGCAGTATTTT
cdr3_aa: CAISRDTSTDTQYF

v_call: TRBV4-2
cdr3_length: 18
clone_size: .
d_call: TRBD2
j_call: TRBJ2-3
cdr3_nt: TGTGCCAGCAGCCAAGATATGGGGACTAGCGGAAGCACAGATACGCAGTATTTT
cdr3_aa: CASSQDMGTSGSTDTQYF

v_call: TRBV6-5
cdr3_length: 13
clone_size: .
d_call: .
j_call: TRBJ1-6
cdr3_nt: TGTGCCAGCAGCCCAGGGTATAATTCACCCCTCCACTTT
cdr3_aa: CASSPGYNSPLHF

v_call: TRBV24-1
cdr3_length: 16
clone_size: .
d_call: TRBD2
j_call: TRBJ2-2
cdr3_nt: TGTGCCACCAGTGACCGGACTAGCGGGAGCTCCGGGGAGCTGTTTTTT
cdr3_aa: CATSDRTSGSSGELFF

v_call: TRBV30
cdr3_length: 14
clone_size: once
d_call: TRBD1
j_call: TRBJ1-5
cdr3_nt: TGTGCCTGGACTCCTGACAGGGGTGGTCAGCCCCAGCATTTT
cdr3_aa: CAWTPDRGGQPQHF

v_call: TRBV5-4
cdr3_length: 15
clone_size: .
d_call: TRBD1
j_call: TRBJ2-7
cdr3_nt: TGTGCCAGCAGCAGCCCCGGGACAGCCCCCCACGAGCAGTACTTC
cdr3_aa: CASSSPGTAPHEQYF

v_call: TRBV18
cdr3_length: 13
clone_size: .
d_call: TRBD2
j_call: TRBJ2-7
cdr3_nt: TGTGCCAGCTCTCGGGGGGTTTCCTACGAGCAGTACTTC
cdr3_aa: CASSRGVSYEQYF

v_call: TRBV6-6
cdr3_length: 12
clone_size: .
d_call: .
j_call: TRBJ2-7
cdr3_nt: TGTGCCAGCAGGCCGACTAGGAGCGAGCAGTACTTC
cdr3_aa: CASRPTRSEQYF